This T cell receptor beta chain was captured in a study of blood T cell repertoires in COVID-19. The wider study: Specimens from acute and convalescent COVID-19 originated in the United States, Italy and Spain.

This clone was recorded only once. The CDR3 totals 13 residues. Germline V gene sequence: CDR1 MDHEN, CDR2 SYDVKM. Trimming pared 2 bases from V and 11 bases from J, leaving 13 bases between. Original analysis: Researchers report that nucleated cell counts were estimated from reference gene primer amplification. Clones were read by immunoSEQ multiplex PCR, and TCRdb kept only the in-frame ones, dropping some. V and J calls and clone size are as listed in that table; D and trimming were resolved from the DNA. Counted here are tens of thousands of clones, roughly 80% occurring once; the ten biggest clones make up about 4%. The cohort comprised adults aged about 18 to 100 years residing in under 25 US areas. Participants had their cohort set by participant-reported clinical history.

The receptor was isolated from a woman in her thirties or forties with acute COVID-19. The sequencing sample was made of PBMCs or T cells enriched from blood (not recorded which). The chain combines TRBV28 with TRBJ1-5; D is uncertain. This CDR3 is CASSLILPSAQHF. Here the CDR3 DNA reads TGTGCCAGCAGTTTAATTCTTCCGTCGGCCCAGCATTTT.